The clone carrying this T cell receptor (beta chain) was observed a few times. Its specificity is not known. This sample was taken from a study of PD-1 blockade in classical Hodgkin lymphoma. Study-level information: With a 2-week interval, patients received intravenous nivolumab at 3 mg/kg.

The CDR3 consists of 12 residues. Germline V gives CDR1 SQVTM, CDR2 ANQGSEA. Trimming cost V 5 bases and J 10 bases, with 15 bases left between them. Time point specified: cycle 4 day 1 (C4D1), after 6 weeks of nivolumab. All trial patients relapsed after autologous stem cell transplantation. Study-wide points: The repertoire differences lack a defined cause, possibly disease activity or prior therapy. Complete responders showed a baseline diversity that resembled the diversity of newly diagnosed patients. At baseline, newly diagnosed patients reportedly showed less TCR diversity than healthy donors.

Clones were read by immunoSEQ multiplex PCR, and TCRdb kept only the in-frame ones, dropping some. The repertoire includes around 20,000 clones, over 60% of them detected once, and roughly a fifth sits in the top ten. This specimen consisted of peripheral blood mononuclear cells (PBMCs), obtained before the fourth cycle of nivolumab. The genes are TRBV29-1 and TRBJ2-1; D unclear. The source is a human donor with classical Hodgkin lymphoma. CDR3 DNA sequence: TGCAGCGTTAGGCAGGTTCAACGGGAGCAGTTCTTC. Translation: CSVRQVQREQFF.